Below, 20 T cell receptor beta chains from the same sample are listed, as sequenced in a study of T cell responses to AZD1222 COVID-19 vaccine (dated by TCRdb to about 2021). Preparation of the library involved the immunoSEQ multiplex PCR assay. This immuneACCESS table, as held by TCRdb, lists in-frame sequences with V and J called but not all clones. Of the missing ones, under half trace to an unresolved V gene in checked studies; the others have no known cause. The sample has about 130,000 clones on record, roughly 91% of them singletons. Of the sample, roughly 7.1% falls within the top ten clones. The time point label of this sample denotes: about 28 days (+/-7) after the second vaccine dose. The source was peripheral blood, collected 28 days after the second AZD1222 dose. The source is an adult who received the AZD1222 COVID-19 vaccine.

The CDR3 here is CASSLAQTGGGYTF. In DNA form, the CDR3 reads TGCGCCAGCAGCTTGGCTCAGACAGGTGGTGGCTACACCTTC. V is TRBV5-1 and J is TRBJ1-2; D is perhaps TRBD1 (6 bases). The CDR3 has 14 residues. The V end was cut by 0 bases, the J end by 7 bases, with 13 bases between. Germline-derived CDR1 and CDR2 are SGHRS and YFSETQ.

This chain connects TRBV12-5 to TRBJ1-4; a possible D gene is TRBD1 (5 bases). Looked up from germline, CDR1 is LGHNT and CDR2 is FRNRAP. V was pared by 2 bases and J by 4 bases, with 14 bases between. CDR3 length: 16 residues. This CDR3 is CASGLNHRRLNEKLFF. In DNA, the CDR3 is TGTGCTAGTGGTTTGAACCACAGGCGCCTTAATGAAAAACTGTTTTTT.

The chain carries TRBV5-6 and TRBJ1-2, with D uncertain. The CDR3 totals 13 residues. V dropped 4 bases and J dropped 9 bases, with 16 bases sitting between them. CDR1 SGHDT and CDR2 YYEEEE come from the germline V gene. The CDR3 DNA is TGTGCCAGCAGCCTACCCGGCTTCGGGCGCTACACCTTC. The encoded protein is CASSLPGFGRYTF.

This clone was detected once. The genes are TRBV7-9 and TRBJ2-5; 9 bases fit TRBD2. There are 15 residues in the CDR3. From germline, CDR1 is SEHNR and CDR2 FQNEAQ (reference sequence). The junction had 9 bases not matched to a gene; V was cut back by 5 bases and J by 5 bases. CDR3 DNA: TGTGCCAGCAGCCACAGCGGGGGGCGTGCGGAGACCCAGTACTTC. Its translation: CASSHSGGRAETQYF.

Worth noting for this clone: Relative to the germline gene, one junction end is altered; a read error may explain this. V is TRBV7-7 and J is TRBJ2-3, with D possibly called TRBD1 or TRBD2 (6 bases each). The germline CDR1 and CDR2 sequences are SSHAT and FNYEAQ (reference sequence). This CDR3 has 16 amino acids. The CDR3 reads CASSANTGASTDTQYF. CDR3 nucleotides: TGTGCTAGCAGCGCGAACACGGGGGCATCCACAGATACGCAGTATTTT.

This chain links TRBV11-2 with TRBJ2-2; D uncertain. The germline V and J ends were trimmed by 5 bases and 4 bases, with 14 bases remaining between them. This CDR3 has 15 residues. CDR1 and CDR2 from the germline V gene are SGHAT and FQNNGV. The CDR3 loop is CASSLRNLGTGELFF. The CDR3 DNA sequence: TGTGCCAGCAGCCTCAGAAACTTGGGCACCGGGGAGCTGTTTTTT.

The chain joins TRBV3-1 (or the pseudogene TRBV3-2) to TRBJ1-6, with 8 bases lining up with TRBD1. Germline V CDR1 and CDR2: LGHDT, YNNKEL (reference sequence). This CDR3 spans 14 amino acids. The V and J ends lost 5 bases and 7 bases, in that order; junction bases with no gene match: 4. The CDR3 reads CASSYRGGNSPLHF. In nucleotides, the CDR3 is TGTGCCAGCAGCTACAGGGGGGGGAATTCACCCCTCCACTTT.

V is TRBV7-9 and J is TRBJ2-2; D is possibly TRBD1 (6 bases). Germline lookup yields CDR1 SEHNR and CDR2 FQNEAQ (reference sequence). The CDR3 totals 14 residues. The ends were cut back, 7 bases at V and 2 bases at J, with 11 bases in the middle. The CDR3 sequence is CASTFRGNTGELFF. Written as DNA, the CDR3 is TGTGCCAGCACTTTCAGGGGTAACACCGGGGAGCTGTTTTTT.

V and J are TRBV30 and TRBJ2-7; 8 bases match TRBD2. V shed 5 bases and J 2 bases; nucleotides not matched to a gene: 8. Germline V lookup: CDR1 GTSNPN, CDR2 SVGIG (reference sequence). This CDR3 has 14 amino acids. CDR3 coding DNA: TGTGCCTGGGCCGCCGGGGGGGCCGCCTACGAGCAGTACTTC. This codes for CAWAAGGAAYEQYF.

The gene calls are TRBV4-2 and TRBJ2-3; maybe TRBD2 (5 bases). V lost 0 bases and J lost 5, with 12 bases in between. The CDR3 totals 15 residues. The germline gives CDR1 LGHNA, CDR2 YNFKEQ. The CDR3 sequence: CASSQDERSGDTQYF. The CDR3 bases are TGTGCCAGCAGCCAAGATGAGCGGTCCGGAGATACGCAGTATTTT.

The chain combines TRBV15 with TRBJ2-2; D gene unclear. V lost 8 bases, J lost 1 base, and 8 bases lay in between. Germline CDR1 LNHNV, CDR2 YYDKDF (reference sequence). This CDR3 has 13 amino acids. CDR3 coding DNA: TGTGCCACCGCTGACAAGAACACCGGGGAGCTGTTTTTT. Encoded protein: CATADKNTGELFF.

The V call is TRBV19, the J call TRBJ1-3; D gene unclear. The germline gives CDR1 LNHDA, CDR2 SQIVND (reference sequence). With 6 bases removed from V and 2 bases from J, the gap between germline ends came to 5 bases. CDR3 length: 12 residues. This chain's CDR3 is CASSDTGNTIYF. The CDR3 nucleotides are TGTGCCAGTAGCGACACTGGAAACACCATATATTTT.

V and J are TRBV7-9 and TRBJ1-2; tentative D call: TRBD1 (5 bases). In germline, CDR1 is SEHNR, CDR2 FQNEAQ (reference sequence). The V end lost 1 base, the J end lost 7 bases, and 13 bases lay between the germline ends. The CDR3 has 14 residues. CDR3 sequence (DNA): TGTGCCAGCAGCTTAGAGGGCAGGGACTCTGGCTACACCTTC. Encoded protein: CASSLEGRDSGYTF.

V gene TRBV7-2 combines with J gene TRBJ2-2; D is unclear. Deletions cut 1 base from V and 0 bases from J, with 6 bases between. Germline V gives CDR1 SGHTA, CDR2 FQGNSA. The CDR3 extends over 15 amino acids. In nucleotides, the CDR3 is TGTGCCAGCAGCTTAGGACGAGCGAACACCGGGGAGCTGTTTTTT. Residues: CASSLGRANTGELFF. The variable domain in full, with the rest retrieved from reference TRBV7-2 and TRBJ2-2, is GAGVSQSPSNKVTEKGKDVELRCDPISGHTALYWYRQSLGQGLEFLIYFQGNSAPDKSGLPSDRFSAERTGGSVSTLTIQRTQQEDSAVYLCASSLGRANTGELFFGEGSRLTVL.

The chain combines TRBV28 with TRBJ2-2; unclear D gene. V was pared by 5 bases and J by 1 base, with 8 bases between. Germline-derived CDR1 and CDR2 are MDHEN and SYDVKM. The CDR3 is made up of 14 amino acids. The CDR3 DNA sequence: TGTGCCAGCAGTGCCCGACAGAACACCGGGGAGCTGTTTTTT. Its protein product is CASSARQNTGELFF.

The genes are TRBV4-3 and TRBJ1-1; D possibly corresponds to TRBD1 (5 bases). The V and J ends lost 0 bases and 2 bases respectively, with 10 bases between them. The V gene's germline CDR1 is LGHNA and CDR2 YSLEER. The CDR3 has 15 amino acids. Here the CDR3 DNA reads TGCGCCAGCAGCCAAGAGTTACGGGGCAACACTGAAGCTTTCTTT. Amino acids: CASSQELRGNTEAFF.

The gene calls are TRBV18 and TRBJ2-6, with 8 bases identical to TRBD1. Germline V gene lookup returns CDR1 KGHSH and CDR2 LQKENI. J was trimmed by 2 bases and V by 3 bases; bases with no gene match: 6. The CDR3 loop spans 17 amino acids. DNA of the CDR3: TGTGCCAGCTCACCCCCCACGGACAGGGCTGGGGCCAACGTCCTGACTTTC. It codes for CASSPPTDRAGANVLTF.

The rearrangement links TRBV5-1 to TRBJ1-3, with D perhaps matching TRBD1 (5 bases). Germline V gene lookup returns CDR1 SGHRS and CDR2 YFSETQ. The V end was cut by 1 base, the J end by 0 bases, with 11 bases between. There are 16 residues in the CDR3. The CDR3 DNA follows: TGCGCCAGCAGCTTGAGGGACCAGAGCTCTGGAAACACCATATATTTT. Translation: CASSLRDQSSGNTIYF.

The chain uses TRBV27 and TRBJ1-1, with TRBD1 matching 7 bases. V lost 6 bases to trimming and J lost 4 bases; unmatched junction nucleotides: 14. The CDR3 totals 16 residues. Germline V CDR1 and CDR2: MNHEY, SMNVEV (reference sequence). The CDR3 spells CASSLWAGGRGTEAFF. The CDR3 DNA is TGTGCCAGCAGCTTGTGGGCAGGGGGAAGGGGCACTGAAGCTTTCTTT.

The CDR3 bases are TGTGCCAGCAGCGTAGGGGGGAGCCAAGAGACCCAGTACTTC. Protein product: CASSVGGSQETQYF. V and J are TRBV9 and TRBJ2-5; D possibly uses TRBD1 or TRBD2 (5 bases each). In germline, CDR1 is SGDLS, CDR2 YYNGEE. The CDR3 covers 14 residues. Trimming pared 0 bases from V and 1 base from J, leaving 7 bases between.